This T cell receptor (beta chain) derives from a study of shared clonotypes between healthy human individuals. Concerning this clone itself: Its antigen is still unknown.

Clones were read by immunoSEQ multiplex PCR, and TCRdb kept only the in-frame ones, dropping some. The table lists roughly 2.5 million clones, around nine tenths of them singletons. This CDR3 region has 16 residues. V dropped 1 base and J dropped 0 bases, with 11 bases sitting between them. CDR1 is SGDLS, CDR2 YYNGEE, per germline. Overall study findings and caveats: Generation probabilities of non-shared clonotypes were lower (relative to those shared by all four donors).

The rearrangement joins TRBV9 to TRBJ2-1; D may correspond to TRBD1 or TRBD2 (5 bases each). The receptor was isolated from a man between 18 and 29 years old in good health. Sequenced sample: naive CD4+ T cells sorted from blood. Subset here: CD45RA+ positively selected. This chain's CDR3 is CASSVRGESSYNEQFF. CDR3 bases: TGTGCCAGCAGCGTAAGGGGAGAAAGCTCCTACAATGAGCAGTTCTTC. Using reference TRBV9 and TRBJ2-1 for the parts outside the CDR3, the full variable domain is DSGVTQTPKHLITATGQRVTLRCSPRSGDLSVYWYQQSLDQGLQFLIQYYNGEERAKGNILERFSAQQFPDLHSELNLSSLELGDSALYFCASSVRGESSYNEQFFGPGTRLTVL.